A single sample gave rise to the 18 T cell receptor beta chains below, sequenced in a study of Ad26.COV2.S vaccination and SARS-CoV-2 variants. Treatment specified: 15 to 20 received Ad26.COV2.S at low or high dose, single or two shots; about five received placebo; per-sample allocation not given. Vaccine and placebo recipients were sampled on day 63 after the first injection. This table comes from immunoSEQ multiplex PCR, and its TCRdb copy is limited to in-frame clones, with some not included. The data show about 320,000 clones, 85% seen once. The starting material was peripheral blood, obtained in a trial of Ad26.COV2.S vaccine versus placebo. The receptors come from a person between 18 and 65 years old who received the Ad26.COV2.S COVID-19 vaccine or a placebo.

In its sample, this clone was seen once. The chain is built from TRBV9 and TRBJ2-7, with D perhaps matching TRBD1 (6 bases). The CDR3 loop spans 19 amino acids. Germline CDR1 and CDR2: SGDLS and YYNGEE. V lost 0 bases to trimming and J lost 7 bases, with 29 bases between them. DNA of the CDR3: TGTGCCAGCAGCGTAGTTCTTTTGCGGGTTGGAACAGGGCGAAGAGAGCAGTACTTC. Protein sequence: CASSVVLLRVGTGRREQYF.

This clone was detected once. This chain connects TRBV28 to TRBJ1-1; TRBD1 might be the D (5 bases). Germline loops: CDR1 MDHEN, CDR2 SYDVKM. V gave up 1 base and J gave up 6 bases, with 15 bases separating them. CDR3 length: 15 residues. CDR3 nucleotide sequence: TGTGCCAGCAGTTTATCGGGTTTGGTCAGGGCTGAAGCTTTCTTT. Its translation is CASSLSGLVRAEAFF.

The V call is TRBV6-1, the J call TRBJ1-1; weak D call: TRBD1 (6 bases). V shed 0 bases and J shed 4 bases, with 12 bases lying between them. The CDR3 is made up of 15 amino acids. Looked up from germline, CDR1 is MNHNS and CDR2 is SASEGT. CDR3 coding DNA: TGTGCCAGCAGTGAAGCGGAAGGAGGGGGCACTGAAGCTTTCTTT. Translation: CASSEAEGGGTEAFF.

The V and J genes are TRBV4-2 and TRBJ1-2; possibly TRBD1 for D (5 bases). The CDR3 has 16 amino acids. Per germline, CDR1 LGHNA and CDR2 YNFKEQ. The germline V and J ends were trimmed by 0 bases and 4 bases, with 15 bases remaining between them. The CDR3 DNA reads as TGTGCCAGCAGCCAAGATTATGGGGGACCCTCCTATGGCTACACCTTC. It encodes CASSQDYGGPSYGYTF.

This chain uses TRBV2 with TRBJ2-7; D is undetermined. The germline V and J ends were trimmed by 6 bases and 3 bases, with 3 bases remaining between them. The CDR3 sequence is 10 residues long. Germline CDR1 reads SNHLY; CDR2 reads FYNNEI. The CDR3 coding sequence is TGTGCCAGCAGCCTCTACGAGCAGTACTTC. It codes for CASSLYEQYF. The entire variable domain, with the rest obtained from reference TRBV2 and TRBJ2-7, is as follows: EPEVTQTPSHQVTQMGQEVILRCVPISNHLYFYWYRQILGQKVEFLVSFYNNEISEKSEIFDDQFSVERPDGSNFTLKIRSTKLEDSAMYFCASSLYEQYFGPGTRLTVT.

The chain joins TRBV5-6 to TRBJ2-1; 7 positions match TRBD2. The junction had 19 bases not matched to a gene; V was cut back by 6 bases and J by 7 bases. Germline CDR1 reads SGHDT; CDR2 reads YYEEEE. The CDR3 extends over 17 amino acids. This CDR3 reads CASTSSGALGRWNEQFF. CDR3 nucleotides: TGTGCCAGCACCTCAAGCGGGGCCCTCGGCCGGTGGAATGAGCAGTTCTTC.

The gene calls are TRBV6-5 and TRBJ1-1; no clear D gene. The CDR3 runs to 12 residues. Germline CDR1 is MNHEY and CDR2 is SVGAGI. The V end was cut by 5 bases, the J end by 5 bases, with 9 bases between. The CDR3 loop reads CASSRAETEAFF. CDR3 bases: TGTGCCAGCAGTAGGGCAGAGACTGAAGCTTTCTTT.

This clone was counted a few times. The rearrangement joins TRBV28 to TRBJ1-2, with D possibly matching TRBD1 (5 bases). The V gene lost 5 bases and the J gene lost 14 bases, with 21 bases spanning the gap. This CDR3 region has 13 residues. The germline gives CDR1 MDHEN, CDR2 SYDVKM. For the CDR3, the DNA is TGTGCCAGCAGTGCACTCCTGAGGGGCGCGGTGACCTTC. Translated: CASSALLRGAVTF.

The chain is built from TRBV7-6 and TRBJ1-3; D is unresolved. The germline CDR1 and CDR2 sequences are SGHVS and FNYEAQ. The CDR3 covers 12 residues. V was trimmed by 4 bases and J by 4 bases, leaving 5 bases between them. This CDR3 reads CASSYPGNTIYF. CDR3 nucleotide sequence: TGTGCCAGCAGCTACCCGGGAAACACCATATATTTT.

CDR3 sequence (DNA): TGTGCCAGCAGCGTAGAATGGACTAGCGGGACAGATACGCAGTATTTT. Its translation: CASSVEWTSGTDTQYF. This chain joins TRBV9 and TRBJ2-3; 11 bases are a match to TRBD2. V dropped 0 bases and J dropped 3; count of bases not matched to a gene: 3. This CDR3 spans 16 amino acids. Looked up from germline, CDR1 is SGDLS and CDR2 is YYNGEE.

The chain couples TRBV5-6 to TRBJ1-2, with unresolved D. The V end lost 0 bases, the J end lost 3 bases, and 6 bases lay between the germline ends. Germline loops: CDR1 SGHDT, CDR2 YYEEEE. CDR3 size: 13 residues. The CDR3 region is CASSLGTHYGYTF. The DNA of the CDR3 is TGTGCCAGCAGCTTGGGGACCCACTATGGCTACACCTTC.

V gene TRBV7-2 combines with J gene TRBJ1-1; weak D call: TRBD1 (5 bases). The CDR3 is 13 residues long. In germline, CDR1 is SGHTA, CDR2 FQGNSA. The V and J ends lost 10 bases and 4 bases respectively, with 16 bases between them. The CDR3 sequence: CATTQGVVTEAFF. As DNA, the CDR3 is TGTGCCACGACCCAGGGAGTAGTCACTGAAGCTTTCTTT.

V gene TRBV11-2 combines with J gene TRBJ2-1, with 12 nucleotides matching TRBD2. V was pared by 0 bases and J by 1 base, with 7 bases of the junction left unmatched. CDR3 length: 19 amino acids. The germline V gene encodes CDR1 SGHAT and CDR2 FQNNGV. CDR3 region: CASSLDSLAGGRSYNEQFF. DNA for the CDR3: TGTGCCAGCAGCTTAGATTCCCTAGCGGGGGGGCGTTCCTACAATGAGCAGTTCTTC.

The V call is TRBV6-6, the J call TRBJ1-3; D is ambiguous. V lost 2 bases to trimming and J lost 0 bases, with 11 bases between them. The germline CDR1 and CDR2 sequences are MNHNY and SVGAGI (reference sequence). The CDR3 loop spans 16 amino acids. The CDR3 spells CASSYPPHGSGNTIYF. The CDR3 DNA reads TGTGCCAGCAGTTACCCCCCGCATGGCTCTGGAAACACCATATATTTT.

The chain has TRBV6-8 and TRBJ2-5, with TRBD2 matching over 8 bases. The junction had 17 bases not matched to a gene; V was cut back by 0 bases and J by 5 bases. The CDR3 has 19 residues. Per the germline V gene, CDR1 is MNHGY and CDR2 is SAAAGT. CDR3 bases: TGTGCCAGCAGTTACTCGGTGGGACTAGAGCCTGGGGGCGGGGAGACCCAGTACTTC. Encoded protein: CASSYSVGLEPGGGETQYF.

V is TRBV4-1 and J is TRBJ1-1, with D tentatively TRBD1 (5 bases). Germline CDR1 is MGHRA and CDR2 is YSYEKL. This CDR3 contains 19 residues. V gave up 2 bases and J gave up 4 bases, with 26 bases separating them. This chain's CDR3 is CASSQMLLARGLEGTEAFF. As DNA, the CDR3 is TGCGCCAGCAGCCAAATGCTCCTTGCCCGGGGCCTTGAGGGCACTGAAGCTTTCTTT.

The gene calls are TRBV7-2 and TRBJ1-2; D possibly corresponds to TRBD1 (5 bases). V lost 1 base and J 10 bases, leaving 16 bases between the germline ends. This CDR3 comprises 14 residues. Germline V gene sequence: CDR1 SGHTA, CDR2 FQGNSA. The CDR3 is CASSLGGEMYVYTF. The CDR3 DNA reads as TGTGCCAGCAGCTTAGGAGGGGAAATGTACGTCTACACCTTC.

The chain links TRBV28 to TRBJ1-6; D gene uncertain. V lost 3 bases to trimming and J lost 7 bases, with 16 bases between them. CDR1 and CDR2 (germline): MDHEN, SYDVKM. The CDR3 has 16 amino acids. The CDR3 reads CASSFRTGGNNSPLHF. The CDR3 DNA follows: TGTGCCAGCAGTTTCAGGACCGGAGGGAACAATTCACCCCTCCACTTT.